This T cell receptor (beta chain) was captured in a study of T cells in Graves' hyperthyroidism and ophthalmopathy. Study conclusions and caveats: The model forecast ophthalmopathy, anticipating it by a median around 6.5 months before onset.

The length of the CDR3 is 16 residues. The germline V gene has CDR1 SGHRS and CDR2 YFSETQ. V lost 1 base, J lost 3 bases, and 6 bases stayed unmatched. There were TCR beta CDR3 regions amplified from RNA transcripts. TCR CDR3 underwent first-round RT-PCR with the HTBI primer set. MiXCR was run by TCRdb on the multiplex PCR reads, yielding one entry per CDR3 protein. Of approximately 150,000 distinct CDR3 sequences in the sample, about a tenth were seen once. This clonotype was seen a handful of times. Its specificity is unknown. This TCR was sampled from a woman in her late teens or twenties with Graves' hyperthyroidism that later progressed to Graves' ophthalmopathy. V gene TRBV5-1 combines with J gene TRBJ2-3; 9 bases agree with TRBD2. Source material: blood. CDR3: CASSLISGSPTDTQYF. The CDR3 DNA reads as TGCGCCAGCAGCTTGATTAGCGGGAGCCCGACAGATACGCAGTATTTT.